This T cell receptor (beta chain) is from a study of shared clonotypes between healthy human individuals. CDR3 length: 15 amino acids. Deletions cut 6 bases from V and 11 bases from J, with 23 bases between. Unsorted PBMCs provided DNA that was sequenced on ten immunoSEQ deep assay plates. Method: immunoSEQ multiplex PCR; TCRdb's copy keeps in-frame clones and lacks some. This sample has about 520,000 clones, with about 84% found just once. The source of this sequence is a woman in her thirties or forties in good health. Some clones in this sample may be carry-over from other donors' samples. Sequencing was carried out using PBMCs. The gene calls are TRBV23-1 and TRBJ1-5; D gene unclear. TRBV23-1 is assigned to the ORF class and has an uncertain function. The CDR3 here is CASSPGLERKVAQHF. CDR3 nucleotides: TGCGCCAGCAGCCCCGGACTGGAAAGAAAGGTAGCCCAGCATTTT.